The 9 T cell receptor beta chains below were found in one sample sequenced in a study of blood T cells in healthy people across ages. A J-beta primer mix and a sample-barcoded 5' primer were used in a second PCR of roughly 6 to 12 cycles. TCRdb processed the 5' RACE reads anew with MiXCR; each CDR3 protein has one entry. The sample includes about 580,000 distinct CDR3 sequences, more than 45% of them seen just once. Sample: blood. The source of these receptors is an elderly man in good health.

The sample holds a few counts of this clonotype. The chain uses TRBV7-9 and TRBJ1-1, with TRBD1 matching over 8 bases. The CDR3 extends over 15 amino acids. Losses at the gene ends were 5 bases for V and 5 bases for J; bases not matched to a gene: 10. Germline V gene data show CDR1 as SEHNR and CDR2 as FQNEAQ (reference sequence). Here the CDR3 reads CASSTRDRRGTEAFF. DNA of the CDR3: TGTGCCAGCAGCACCCGGGACAGGAGAGGGACTGAAGCTTTCTTT.

The chain uses TRBV20-1 and TRBJ2-3, with D perhaps assigned TRBD1 or TRBD2 (5 bases each). The germline V and J ends were trimmed by 6 bases and 4 bases, with 14 bases remaining between them. This CDR3 has 13 residues. Looked up from germline, CDR1 is DFQATT and CDR2 is SNEGSKA (reference sequence). CDR3 sequence: CSARGTLADTQYF. CDR3 nucleotide sequence: TGCAGTGCCCGAGGGACCCTCGCAGATACGCAGTATTTT.

This clonotype was seen a single time. The J gene is TRBJ2-1, the V gene TRBV3-1; TRBD2 is a possible D gene (7 bases). V lost 4 bases, J lost 8 bases, and 15 bases lay in between. Germline CDR1 reads LGHDT; CDR2 reads YNNKEL (reference sequence). This CDR3 spans 14 amino acids. CDR3 sequence: CASSLKGGSDEQFF. The CDR3 coding sequence is TGTGCCAGCAGCCTGAAGGGGGGGAGCGATGAGCAGTTCTTC.

This clonotype showed up just a few times. The chain uses TRBV5-1 and TRBJ2-7; D gene unclear. Germline V gives CDR1 SGHRS, CDR2 YFSETQ. The CDR3 contains 13 residues. Trimming took off 0 bases at V and 9 bases at J, with 13 bases between the two ends. CDR3 DNA: TGCGCCAGCAGCTTGGACGATCCTAGGGCGCAGTACTTC. This translates into CASSLDDPRAQYF.

This clonotype has more than one count but fewer than ten. This sequence joins TRBV20-1 and TRBJ2-3; 12 bases are shared with TRBD2. The CDR3 spans 14 residues. Looked up from germline, CDR1 is DFQATT and CDR2 is SNEGSKA (reference sequence). Trimming removed 5 bases from V and 4 bases from J; junction bases left unmatched: 4. The chain's CDR3 is CSAPRTSGADTQYF. CDR3 coding DNA: TGCAGTGCTCCACGGACTAGCGGGGCAGATACGCAGTATTTT.

This clonotype has just a few counts. The genes are TRBV29-1 and TRBJ2-1; 9 bases agree with TRBD2. CDR1 is SQVTM and CDR2 is ANQGSEA in the germline V gene. V was clipped by 4 bases and J by 7 bases; unmatched bases: 8. There are 14 residues in the CDR3. CDR3 nucleotides: TGCAGCGTTGCTCCGGGACTAGCTGGGAATGAGCAGTTCTTC. Protein sequence: CSVAPGLAGNEQFF.

The V call is TRBV4-3, the J call TRBJ1-2; D remains unclear. CDR3 length: 18 amino acids. Germline CDR1 and CDR2: LGHNA and YSLEER. Trimming stripped 0 bases from V and 8 bases from J, with 25 bases between. The CDR3 DNA follows: TGCGCCAGCAGCCAAGATACCTTGACCCCGCAGAGGGTACAAGGCTACACCTTC. This sequence encodes CASSQDTLTPQRVQGYTF.

The rearrangement uses TRBV30 and TRBJ1-2, with a weak D call TRBD1 (5 bases). CDR3 length: 14 residues. V shed 7 bases and J shed 0 bases, with 15 bases lying between them. Germline lookup yields CDR1 GTSNPN and CDR2 SVGIG (reference sequence). DNA for the CDR3: TGTGCCTCACCACCGGGACCAGCTAACTATGGCTACACCTTC. This translates into CASPPGPANYGYTF.

V is TRBV4-2 and J is TRBJ2-7; a weak D match, TRBD2 (5 bases). Between the trimmed V and J ends, which lost 0 bases and 4 bases, there was a span of 22 bases. Germline CDR1 reads LGHNA; CDR2 reads YNFKEQ. The CDR3 contains 18 residues. Written as DNA, the CDR3 is TGTGCCAGCAGCCAAGATAATGGGAGAGTAGTGGAGGATTACGAGCAGTACTTC. Residues: CASSQDNGRVVEDYEQYF.